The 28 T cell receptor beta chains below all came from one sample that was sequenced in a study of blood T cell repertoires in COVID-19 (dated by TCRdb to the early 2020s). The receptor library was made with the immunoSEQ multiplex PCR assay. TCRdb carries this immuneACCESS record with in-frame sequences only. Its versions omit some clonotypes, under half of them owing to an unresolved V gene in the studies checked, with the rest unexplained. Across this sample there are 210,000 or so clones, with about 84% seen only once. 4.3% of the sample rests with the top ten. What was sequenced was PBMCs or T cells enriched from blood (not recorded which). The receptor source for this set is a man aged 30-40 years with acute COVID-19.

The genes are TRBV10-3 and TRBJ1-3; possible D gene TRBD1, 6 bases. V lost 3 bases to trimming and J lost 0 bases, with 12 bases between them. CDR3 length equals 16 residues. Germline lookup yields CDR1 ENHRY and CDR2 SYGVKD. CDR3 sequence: CAISDPQGNSGNTIYF. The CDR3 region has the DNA TGTGCCATCAGTGATCCACAGGGCAACTCTGGAAACACCATATATTTT.

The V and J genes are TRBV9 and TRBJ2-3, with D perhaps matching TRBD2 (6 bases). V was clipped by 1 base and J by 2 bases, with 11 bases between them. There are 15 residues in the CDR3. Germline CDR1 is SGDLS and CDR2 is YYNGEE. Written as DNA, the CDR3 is TGTGCCAGCAGCGTATTAGCTAGCGTCACAGATACGCAGTATTTT. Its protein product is CASSVLASVTDTQYF.

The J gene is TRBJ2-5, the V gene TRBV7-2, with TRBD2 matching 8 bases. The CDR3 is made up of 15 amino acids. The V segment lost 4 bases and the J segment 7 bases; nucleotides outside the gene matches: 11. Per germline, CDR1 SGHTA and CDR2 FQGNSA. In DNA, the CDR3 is TGTGCCAGCAGCTCCCGTTCGGGGGGGGGCGGGACCCAGTACTTC. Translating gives CASSSRSGGGGTQYF.

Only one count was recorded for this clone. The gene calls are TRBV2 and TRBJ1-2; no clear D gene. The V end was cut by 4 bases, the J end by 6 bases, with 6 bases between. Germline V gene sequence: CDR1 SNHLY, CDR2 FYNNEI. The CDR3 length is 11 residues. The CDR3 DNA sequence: TGTGCCAGCAGTGTAGACAATGGCTACACCTTC. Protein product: CASSVDNGYTF.

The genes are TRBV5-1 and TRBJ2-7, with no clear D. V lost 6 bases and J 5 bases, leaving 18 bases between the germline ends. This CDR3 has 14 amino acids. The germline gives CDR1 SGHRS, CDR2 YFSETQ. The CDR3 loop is CASKEEPPGHEQYF. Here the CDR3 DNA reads TGCGCCAGCAAAGAGGAACCTCCTGGCCACGAGCAGTACTTC.

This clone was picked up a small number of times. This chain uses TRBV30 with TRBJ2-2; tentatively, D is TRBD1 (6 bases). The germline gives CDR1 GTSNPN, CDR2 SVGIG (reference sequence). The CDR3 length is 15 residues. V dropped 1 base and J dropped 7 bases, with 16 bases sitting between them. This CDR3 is CAWSESQGVGGELFF. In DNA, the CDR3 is TGTGCCTGGAGTGAGTCACAGGGAGTGGGCGGGGAGCTGTTTTTT.

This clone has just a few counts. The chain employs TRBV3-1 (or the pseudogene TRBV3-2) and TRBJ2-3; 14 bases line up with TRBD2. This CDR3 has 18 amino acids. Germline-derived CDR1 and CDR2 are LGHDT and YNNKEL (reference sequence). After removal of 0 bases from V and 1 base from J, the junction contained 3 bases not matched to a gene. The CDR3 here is CASSQEGLAGGGTDTQYF. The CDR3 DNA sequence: TGTGCCAGCAGCCAAGAAGGACTAGCGGGGGGAGGCACAGATACGCAGTATTTT.

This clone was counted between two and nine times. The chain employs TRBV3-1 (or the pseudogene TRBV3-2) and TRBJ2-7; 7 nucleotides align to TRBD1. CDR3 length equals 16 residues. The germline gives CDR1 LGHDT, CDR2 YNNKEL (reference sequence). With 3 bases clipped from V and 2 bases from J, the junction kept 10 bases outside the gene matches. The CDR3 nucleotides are TGTGCCAGCAGCCAGGAAAACAGGGGTGTAGCCTACGAGCAGTACTTC. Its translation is CASSQENRGVAYEQYF.

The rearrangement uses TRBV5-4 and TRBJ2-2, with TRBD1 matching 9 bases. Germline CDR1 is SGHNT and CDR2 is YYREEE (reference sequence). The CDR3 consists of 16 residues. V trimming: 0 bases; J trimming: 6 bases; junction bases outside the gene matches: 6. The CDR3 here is CASSLGQGVRSGELFF. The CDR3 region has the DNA TGTGCCAGCAGCTTGGGACAGGGGGTGAGATCCGGGGAGCTGTTTTTT.

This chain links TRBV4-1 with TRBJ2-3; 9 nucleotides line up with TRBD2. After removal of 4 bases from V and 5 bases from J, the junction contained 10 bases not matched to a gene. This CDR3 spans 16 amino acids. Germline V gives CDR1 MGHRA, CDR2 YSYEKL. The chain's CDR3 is CASSPYGGGVLDTQYF. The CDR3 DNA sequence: TGCGCCAGCAGCCCGTATGGCGGGGGGGTATTAGATACGCAGTATTTT.

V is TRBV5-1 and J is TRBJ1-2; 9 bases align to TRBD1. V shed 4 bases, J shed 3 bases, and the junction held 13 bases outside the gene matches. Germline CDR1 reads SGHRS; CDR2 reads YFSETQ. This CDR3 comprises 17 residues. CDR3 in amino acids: CASSRRPGTGLDYGYTF. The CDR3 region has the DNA TGCGCCAGCAGCCGCCGTCCCGGGACAGGGCTGGACTATGGCTACACCTTC.

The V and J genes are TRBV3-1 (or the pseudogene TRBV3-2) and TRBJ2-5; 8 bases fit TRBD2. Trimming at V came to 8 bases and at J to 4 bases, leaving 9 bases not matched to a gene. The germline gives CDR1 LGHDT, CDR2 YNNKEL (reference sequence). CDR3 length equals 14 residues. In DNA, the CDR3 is TGTGCCAGCCGGCCGGGGGGGAGGGGAGAGACCCAGTACTTC. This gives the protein CASRPGGRGETQYF.

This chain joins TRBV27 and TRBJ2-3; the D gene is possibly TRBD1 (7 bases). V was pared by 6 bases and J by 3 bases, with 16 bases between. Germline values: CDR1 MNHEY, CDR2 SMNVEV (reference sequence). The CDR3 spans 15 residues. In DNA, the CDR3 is TGTGCCAGCAGCGACAGGGCGGGGATTACAGATACGCAGTATTTT. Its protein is CASSDRAGITDTQYF.

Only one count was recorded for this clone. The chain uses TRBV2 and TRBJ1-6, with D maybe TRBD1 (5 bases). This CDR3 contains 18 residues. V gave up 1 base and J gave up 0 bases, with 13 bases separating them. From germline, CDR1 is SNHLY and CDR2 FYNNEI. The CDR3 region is CASSEEPPGPSYNSPLHF. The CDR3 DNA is TGTGCCAGCAGTGAAGAGCCCCCAGGGCCCTCCTATAATTCACCCCTCCACTTT.

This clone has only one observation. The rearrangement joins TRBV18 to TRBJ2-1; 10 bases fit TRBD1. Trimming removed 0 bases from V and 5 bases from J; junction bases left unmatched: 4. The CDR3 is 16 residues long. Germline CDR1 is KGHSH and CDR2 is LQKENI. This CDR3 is CASSPPVGQGNNEQFF. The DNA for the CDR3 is TGTGCCAGCTCACCACCTGTGGGACAGGGGAACAATGAGCAGTTCTTC.

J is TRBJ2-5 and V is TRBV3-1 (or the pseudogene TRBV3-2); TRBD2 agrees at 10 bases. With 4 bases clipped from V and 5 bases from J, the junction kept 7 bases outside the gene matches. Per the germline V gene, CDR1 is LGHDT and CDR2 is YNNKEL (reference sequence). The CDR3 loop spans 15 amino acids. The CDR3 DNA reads TGTGCCAGCAGCCCCCCAGCGGGGGGGCGGGAGACCCAGTACTTC. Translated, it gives CASSPPAGGRETQYF.

The CDR3 protein is CASSLVAGPSSYEQYF. The CDR3 DNA follows: TGCGCCAGCAGCTTGGTCGCCGGTCCCTCCTCCTACGAGCAGTACTTC. This chain connects TRBV5-1 to TRBJ2-7; no clear D. V shed 0 bases and J shed 0 bases, with 13 bases lying between them. The CDR3 totals 16 residues. The germline gives CDR1 SGHRS, CDR2 YFSETQ.

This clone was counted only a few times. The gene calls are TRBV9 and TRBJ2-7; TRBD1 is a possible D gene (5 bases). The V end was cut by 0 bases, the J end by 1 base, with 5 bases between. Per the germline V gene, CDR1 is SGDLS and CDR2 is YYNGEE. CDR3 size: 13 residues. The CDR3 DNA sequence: TGTGCCAGCAGCGTAGGACAGTCCTACGAGCAGTACTTC. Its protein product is CASSVGQSYEQYF.

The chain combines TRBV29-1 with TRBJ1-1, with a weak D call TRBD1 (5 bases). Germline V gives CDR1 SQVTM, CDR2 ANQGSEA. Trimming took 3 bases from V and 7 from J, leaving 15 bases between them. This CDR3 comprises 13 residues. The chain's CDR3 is CSVEIQRGSEAFF. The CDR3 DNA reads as TGCAGCGTTGAGATCCAGCGGGGGAGTGAAGCTTTCTTT.

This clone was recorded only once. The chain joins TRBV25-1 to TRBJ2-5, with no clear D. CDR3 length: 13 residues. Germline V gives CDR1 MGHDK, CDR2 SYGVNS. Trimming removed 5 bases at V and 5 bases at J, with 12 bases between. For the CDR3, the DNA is TGTGCCAGCAGTTACCAAGCCCGGGAGACCCAGTACTTC. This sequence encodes CASSYQARETQYF. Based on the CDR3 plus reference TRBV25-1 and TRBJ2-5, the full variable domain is EADIYQTPRYLVIGTGKKITLECSQTMGHDKMYWYQQDPGMELHLIHYSYGVNSTEKGDLSSESTVSRIRTEHFPLTLESARPSHTSQYLCASSYQARETQYFGPGTRLLVL.

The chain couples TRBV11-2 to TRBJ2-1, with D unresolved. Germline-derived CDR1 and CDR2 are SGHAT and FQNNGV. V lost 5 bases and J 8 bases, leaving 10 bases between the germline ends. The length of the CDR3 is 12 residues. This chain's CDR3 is CASSPRVDEQFF. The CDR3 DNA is TGTGCCAGCAGCCCTCGGGTGGATGAGCAGTTCTTC.

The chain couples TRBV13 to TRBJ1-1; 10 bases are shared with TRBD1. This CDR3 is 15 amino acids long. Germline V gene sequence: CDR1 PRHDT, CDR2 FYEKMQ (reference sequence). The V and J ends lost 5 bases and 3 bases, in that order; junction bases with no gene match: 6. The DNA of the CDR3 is TGTGCCAGCAGCCCTAGGACAGGGGGAGACACTGAAGCTTTCTTT. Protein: CASSPRTGGDTEAFF. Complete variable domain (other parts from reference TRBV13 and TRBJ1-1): AAGVIQSPRHLIKEKRETATLKCYPIPRHDTVYWYQQGPGQDPQFLISFYEKMQSDKGSIPDRFSAQQFSDYHSELNMSSLELGDSALYFCASSPRTGGDTEAFFGQGTRLTVV.

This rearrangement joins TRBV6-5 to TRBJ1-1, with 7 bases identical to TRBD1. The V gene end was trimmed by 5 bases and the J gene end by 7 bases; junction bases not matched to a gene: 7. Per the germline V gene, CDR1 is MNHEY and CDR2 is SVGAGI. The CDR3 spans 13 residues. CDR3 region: CASSPGGKVEAFF. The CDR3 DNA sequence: TGTGCCAGCAGTCCAGGGGGAAAAGTTGAAGCTTTCTTT.

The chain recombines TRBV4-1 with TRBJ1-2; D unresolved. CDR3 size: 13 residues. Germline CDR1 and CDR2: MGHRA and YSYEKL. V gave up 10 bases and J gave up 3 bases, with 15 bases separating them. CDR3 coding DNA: TGCGCCACCTCCTCCAGGCTGGACTATGGCTACACCTTC. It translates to CATSSRLDYGYTF.

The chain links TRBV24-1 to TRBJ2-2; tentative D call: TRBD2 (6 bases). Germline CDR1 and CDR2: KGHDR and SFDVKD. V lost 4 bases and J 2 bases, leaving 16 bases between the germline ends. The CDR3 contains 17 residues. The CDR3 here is CATSDPSAGINTGELFF. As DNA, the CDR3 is TGTGCCACCAGTGACCCTTCGGCGGGAATAAACACCGGGGAGCTGTTTTTT.

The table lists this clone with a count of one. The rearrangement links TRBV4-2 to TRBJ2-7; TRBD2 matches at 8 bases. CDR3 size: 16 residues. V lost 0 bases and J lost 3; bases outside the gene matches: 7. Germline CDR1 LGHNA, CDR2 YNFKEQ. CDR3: CASSQDESGGVYEQYF. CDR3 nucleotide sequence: TGTGCCAGCAGCCAAGATGAGAGCGGGGGCGTCTACGAGCAGTACTTC.

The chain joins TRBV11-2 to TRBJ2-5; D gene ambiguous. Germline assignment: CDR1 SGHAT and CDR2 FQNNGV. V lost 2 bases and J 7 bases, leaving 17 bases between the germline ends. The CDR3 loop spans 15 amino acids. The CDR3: CASSLRRLPPVTQYF. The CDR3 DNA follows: TGTGCCAGCAGCTTAAGGAGACTCCCCCCGGTGACCCAGTACTTC.

The CDR3, as DNA: TGTGCCAGCAGCCCAGGACAGAATAATTCACCCCTCCACTTT. It is translated as CASSPGQNNSPLHF. The rearrangement links TRBV3-1 (or the pseudogene TRBV3-2) to TRBJ1-6; a possible D gene is TRBD1 (6 bases). V lost 4 bases and J 5 bases, leaving 9 bases between the germline ends. Germline CDR1 LGHDT, CDR2 YNNKEL (reference sequence). The CDR3 extends over 14 amino acids.